These T cell receptor beta chains were read from a single sample in a study of spatial heterogeneity in lung cancer. In TCRdb, the 5' RACE reads were re-called with MiXCR into one record per CDR3 protein. This sample has roughly 20,000 distinct CDR3 sequences, with approximately 4.3% found just once. The sample here was lung tumor tissue, taken at surgery. These receptors originate from a male donor with early-stage non-small cell lung cancer. Both conserved end residues are part of each CDR3. Fields, in order: CDR3 protein, CDR3 DNA, D gene, V gene, J gene, clone size. D genes are given only for firm matches. Clone size, where shown, is once, few, many, or a class for clones that have expanded.

CDR3 protein: CASSRWGAFQAFF
CDR3 DNA: TGTGCCAGCAGCCGGTGGGGGGCCTTTCAGGCTTTCTTT
D gene: .
V gene: TRBV5-6
J gene: TRBJ1-1
clone size: many

CDR3 protein: CATTPQSSYNEQFF
CDR3 DNA: TGTGCCACTACCCCTCAGTCGTCATACAATGAGCAGTTCTTC
D gene: .
V gene: TRBV7-7
J gene: TRBJ2-1
clone size: many

CDR3 protein: CASSLDRSNEQFF
CDR3 DNA: TGTGCCAGCAGCTTAGATCGGTCTAATGAGCAGTTCTTC
D gene: .
V gene: TRBV11-2
J gene: TRBJ2-1
clone size: many

CDR3 protein: CASSLAGHLGSETQYF
CDR3 DNA: TGTGCCAGCAGCTTAGCGGGACACTTAGGGTCAGAGACCCAGTACTTC
D gene: .
V gene: TRBV11-2
J gene: TRBJ2-5
clone size: .

CDR3 protein: CASRPAVYSYEQYF
CDR3 DNA: TGTGCCAGCAGACCGGCAGTTTACTCCTACGAGCAGTACTTC
D gene: .
V gene: TRBV6-6
J gene: TRBJ2-7
clone size: many

CDR3 protein: CASLGSGANVLTF
CDR3 DNA: TGTGCCAGTCTGGGGTCTGGGGCCAACGTCCTGACTTTC
D gene: .
V gene: TRBV6-2/TRBV6-3
J gene: TRBJ2-6
clone size: many

CDR3 protein: CAIFNSGNTIYF
CDR3 DNA: TGTGCCATCTTTAACTCCGGAAACACCATATATTTT
D gene: .
V gene: TRBV10-3
J gene: TRBJ1-3
clone size: many

CDR3 protein: CASSPSGSPYNEQFF
CDR3 DNA: TGTGCCAGCAGCCCTAGCGGGAGTCCCTACAATGAGCAGTTCTTC
D gene: TRBD2
V gene: TRBV7-7
J gene: TRBJ2-1
clone size: .

CDR3 protein: CATKGLAGPIEQFF
CDR3 DNA: TGTGCCACCAAAGGACTAGCGGGCCCTATCGAGCAGTTCTTC
D gene: TRBD2
V gene: TRBV28
J gene: TRBJ2-1
clone size: .

CDR3 protein: CAWGLKNSPLHF
CDR3 DNA: TGTGCCTGGGGGTTGAAGAATTCACCCCTCCACTTT
D gene: .
V gene: TRBV30
J gene: TRBJ1-6
clone size: .

CDR3 protein: CASSFEGNTEAFF
CDR3 DNA: TGCGCCAGCAGCTTTGAGGGGAACACTGAAGCTTTCTTT
D gene: .
V gene: TRBV5-1
J gene: TRBJ1-1
clone size: .

CDR3 protein: CASSRTDNEQFF
CDR3 DNA: TGCGCCAGCAGCCGAACGGACAATGAGCAGTTCTTC
D gene: .
V gene: TRBV4-3
J gene: TRBJ2-1
clone size: many

CDR3 protein: CASSPADLANIQYF
CDR3 DNA: TGTGCCAGCAGTCCCGCCGATTTGGCGAACATTCAGTACTTC
D gene: .
V gene: TRBV28
J gene: TRBJ2-4
clone size: many

CDR3 protein: CASSYFPPTGSGELFF
CDR3 DNA: TGTGCCAGCAGTTACTTTCCTCCGACAGGGTCCGGGGAGCTGTTTTTT
D gene: TRBD1
V gene: TRBV6-5
J gene: TRBJ2-2
clone size: many

CDR3 protein: CASSWGWTSSSGANVLTF
CDR3 DNA: TGTGCCAGCAGCTGGGGGTGGACTTCCAGCTCTGGGGCCAACGTCCTGACTTTC
D gene: .
V gene: TRBV5-5
J gene: TRBJ2-6
clone size: many

CDR3 protein: CASSEVGGWETQYF
CDR3 DNA: TGTGCCAGCAGTGAAGTAGGGGGCTGGGAGACCCAGTACTTC
D gene: TRBD1
V gene: TRBV6-1
J gene: TRBJ2-5
clone size: many

CDR3 protein: CASSSCWVGHGYTF
CDR3 DNA: TGTGCCAGCAGTTCCTGCTGGGTCGGACATGGCTACACCTTC
D gene: .
V gene: TRBV27
J gene: TRBJ1-2
clone size: many

CDR3 protein: CASRQGNYEQYF
CDR3 DNA: TGTGCCAGCAGACAGGGGAACTACGAGCAGTACTTC
D gene: TRBD1
V gene: TRBV3-1
J gene: TRBJ2-7
clone size: many

CDR3 protein: CASSRDPSSGANVLTF
CDR3 DNA: TGTGCCAGCAGCCGAGACCCTTCCTCTGGGGCCAACGTCCTGACTTTC
D gene: .
V gene: TRBV3-1
J gene: TRBJ2-6
clone size: many

CDR3 protein: CASRRNIVSDNEQFF
CDR3 DNA: TGTGCCAGCAGGCGAAACATAGTATCTGACAACGAGCAGTTCTTC
D gene: .
V gene: TRBV11-1
J gene: TRBJ2-1
clone size: .

CDR3 protein: CASSLKTNTFYNEQFF
CDR3 DNA: TGTGCCAGCAGCCTAAAGACCAACACTTTTTACAATGAGCAGTTCTTC
D gene: .
V gene: TRBV7-2
J gene: TRBJ2-1
clone size: many

CDR3 protein: CASSSLTSQTQYF
CDR3 DNA: TGTGCCAGCAGCTCCCTTACCTCGCAGACCCAGTACTTC
D gene: .
V gene: TRBV28
J gene: TRBJ2-5
clone size: many

CDR3 protein: CASRSGNTGELFF
CDR3 DNA: TGTGCCAGCAGGAGCGGGAACACCGGGGAGCTGTTTTTT
D gene: .
V gene: TRBV7-8
J gene: TRBJ2-2
clone size: many

CDR3 protein: CASSLTGDEANVLTF
CDR3 DNA: TGCGCCAGCAGCTTGACAGGAGACGAGGCCAACGTCCTGACTTTC
D gene: .
V gene: TRBV5-1
J gene: TRBJ2-6
clone size: medium-sized

CDR3 protein: CASSKDNSYEQYF
CDR3 DNA: TGTGCCAGCAGTAAGGACAACTCCTACGAGCAGTACTTC
D gene: .
V gene: TRBV28
J gene: TRBJ2-7
clone size: .

CDR3 protein: CAISDGTGTGETQYF
CDR3 DNA: TGTGCCATCAGTGACGGCACCGGGACCGGAGAGACCCAGTACTTC
D gene: .
V gene: TRBV10-3
J gene: TRBJ2-5
clone size: many

CDR3 protein: CSAREGNSNQPQHF
CDR3 DNA: TGCAGTGCTAGGGAAGGGAATAGCAATCAGCCCCAGCATTTT
D gene: .
V gene: TRBV20-1
J gene: TRBJ1-5
clone size: many

CDR3 protein: CASSRSPASTDTQYF
CDR3 DNA: TGTGCCTCAAGTCGGAGCCCGGCGAGCACAGATACGCAGTATTTT
D gene: .
V gene: TRBV11-3
J gene: TRBJ2-3
clone size: many

CDR3 protein: CASSQVSHEQYF
CDR3 DNA: TGTGCCAGCAGCCAAGTTTCACACGAGCAGTACTTC
D gene: .
V gene: TRBV3-1
J gene: TRBJ2-7
clone size: many

CDR3 protein: CASRSDRGQQETQYF
CDR3 DNA: TGTGCCAGCCGCTCAGACAGGGGCCAACAAGAGACCCAGTACTTC
D gene: TRBD1
V gene: TRBV28
J gene: TRBJ2-5
clone size: many

CDR3 protein: CASSEYAEAFF
CDR3 DNA: TGTGCCAGCAGTGAATACGCTGAAGCTTTCTTT
D gene: .
V gene: TRBV2
J gene: TRBJ1-1
clone size: many

CDR3 protein: CASSLGMAKETQYF
CDR3 DNA: TGCGCCAGCAGCTTGGGAATGGCAAAAGAGACCCAGTACTTC
D gene: .
V gene: TRBV5-1
J gene: TRBJ2-5
clone size: many

CDR3 protein: CASSWGTGVHEQYF
CDR3 DNA: TGTGCCAGCAGCTGGGGGACAGGGGTACACGAGCAGTACTTC
D gene: TRBD1
V gene: TRBV7-9
J gene: TRBJ2-7
clone size: few

CDR3 protein: CSPRGDYNEQFF
CDR3 DNA: TGCAGCCCCCGGGGGGACTACAATGAGCAGTTCTTC
D gene: TRBD2
V gene: TRBV29-1
J gene: TRBJ2-1
clone size: many

CDR3 protein: CASSTGHIMNTEAFF
CDR3 DNA: TGTGCCAGCAGCACGGGACACATAATGAACACTGAAGCTTTCTTT
D gene: .
V gene: TRBV12-3/TRBV12-4
J gene: TRBJ1-1
clone size: many

CDR3 protein: CASSQDGASMNTEAFF
CDR3 DNA: TGTGCCAGCAGCCAAGATGGCGCCAGCATGAACACTGAAGCTTTCTTT
D gene: .
V gene: TRBV14
J gene: TRBJ1-1
clone size: medium-sized

CDR3 protein: CAISTIRDRVLFTDTQYF
CDR3 DNA: TGTGCCATCAGTACGATTCGGGACAGGGTCCTGTTTACAGATACGCAGTATTTT
D gene: TRBD1
V gene: TRBV10-3
J gene: TRBJ2-3
clone size: many

CDR3 protein: CASSLLGGGDSHYEQYF
CDR3 DNA: TGTGCCAGCAGCCTACTCGGGGGCGGGGACAGCCACTACGAGCAGTACTTC
D gene: .
V gene: TRBV6-5
J gene: TRBJ2-7
clone size: many

CDR3 protein: CASSGAALLSDTQYF
CDR3 DNA: TGTGCCAGCAGCGGGGCAGCCCTTCTATCAGATACGCAGTATTTT
D gene: .
V gene: TRBV28
J gene: TRBJ2-3
clone size: .

CDR3 protein: CASSYSSGRHEQYF
CDR3 DNA: TGTGCCAGCAGTTACTCTAGCGGGCGTCACGAGCAGTACTTC
D gene: TRBD2
V gene: TRBV6-5
J gene: TRBJ2-7
clone size: many

CDR3 protein: CSVVTGTGELFF
CDR3 DNA: TGCAGCGTTGTAACGGGAACCGGGGAGCTGTTTTTT
D gene: .
V gene: TRBV29-1
J gene: TRBJ2-2
clone size: medium-sized

CDR3 protein: CASSNSGQGEAFF
CDR3 DNA: TGTGCCAGCAGTAACTCGGGACAGGGTGAAGCTTTCTTT
D gene: TRBD1
V gene: TRBV6-6
J gene: TRBJ1-1
clone size: few

CDR3 protein: CASSYQDTQYF
CDR3 DNA: TGTGCCAGCAGCTACCAAGATACGCAGTATTTT
D gene: .
V gene: TRBV11-2
J gene: TRBJ2-3
clone size: many

CDR3 protein: CASSLAQGQPQHF
CDR3 DNA: TGTGCCAGCAGTTTAGCCCAGGGACAGCCCCAGCATTTT
D gene: .
V gene: TRBV12-3/TRBV12-4
J gene: TRBJ1-5
clone size: many

CDR3 protein: CASSSQGAWGNEQYF
CDR3 DNA: TGTGCCAGCAGCTCTCAAGGGGCCTGGGGGAACGAGCAGTACTTC
D gene: .
V gene: TRBV5-6
J gene: TRBJ2-7
clone size: many

CDR3 protein: CASSFFGEETQYF
CDR3 DNA: TGTGCCAGCAGCTTCTTTGGGGAGGAGACCCAGTACTTC
D gene: .
V gene: TRBV7-2
J gene: TRBJ2-5
clone size: many

CDR3 protein: CASSIGRRKETQYF
CDR3 DNA: TGCGCCAGCAGCATAGGACGGCGAAAAGAGACCCAGTACTTC
D gene: .
V gene: TRBV5-1
J gene: TRBJ2-5
clone size: many

CDR3 protein: CASSLAVRNTEAFF
CDR3 DNA: TGTGCCAGCAGTTTAGCCGTCAGGAACACTGAAGCTTTCTTT
D gene: .
V gene: TRBV27
J gene: TRBJ1-1
clone size: many

CDR3 protein: CATSEDRLNYGYTF
CDR3 DNA: TGTGCCACCAGTGAGGACCGGCTTAACTATGGCTACACCTTC
D gene: .
V gene: TRBV24-1
J gene: TRBJ1-2
clone size: many